The clone carrying this T cell receptor (beta chain) was counted ten times or more. This sample was included in a study of human T cells and chemical hapten exposure. In the study overall: Small pooled library volume differences mainly caused per-sample TCR yield variation.

The CDR3 consists of 14 residues. Germline lookup yields CDR1 LNHNV and CDR2 YYDKDF (reference sequence). Deletions cut 1 base from V and 6 bases from J, with 7 bases between. Each CDR3 protein gets one entry after TCRdb re-called the RACE reads with MiXCR. The table lists 350,000 to 400,000 distinct CDR3 sequences, under 6.5% of them singletons. Specified time point: patch test 2, 6 weeks after DPC sensitization. Treatment described: therapeutic diphenylcyclopropenone sensitization with weekly scalp DPC. The chain is built from TRBV15 and TRBJ1-6, with no clear D. The input for sequencing was whole blood, taken in connection with sensitization to the hapten diphenylcyclopropenone (DPC). This receptor was identified in a woman between 18 and 30 years old with alopecia areata. Some clones in this sample may be carry-over from other donors' samples. The CDR3 reads CATSRVQTNSPLHF. Here the CDR3 DNA reads TGTGCCACCAGCAGAGTACAGACTAATTCACCCCTCCACTTT. The full variable domain, completed using reference TRBV15 and TRBJ1-6, is DAMVIQNPRYQVTQFGKPVTLSCSQTLNHNVMYWYQQKSSQAPKLLFHYYDKDFNNEADTPDNFQSRRPNTSFCFLDIRSPGLGDTAMYLCATSRVQTNSPLHFGNGTRLTVT.